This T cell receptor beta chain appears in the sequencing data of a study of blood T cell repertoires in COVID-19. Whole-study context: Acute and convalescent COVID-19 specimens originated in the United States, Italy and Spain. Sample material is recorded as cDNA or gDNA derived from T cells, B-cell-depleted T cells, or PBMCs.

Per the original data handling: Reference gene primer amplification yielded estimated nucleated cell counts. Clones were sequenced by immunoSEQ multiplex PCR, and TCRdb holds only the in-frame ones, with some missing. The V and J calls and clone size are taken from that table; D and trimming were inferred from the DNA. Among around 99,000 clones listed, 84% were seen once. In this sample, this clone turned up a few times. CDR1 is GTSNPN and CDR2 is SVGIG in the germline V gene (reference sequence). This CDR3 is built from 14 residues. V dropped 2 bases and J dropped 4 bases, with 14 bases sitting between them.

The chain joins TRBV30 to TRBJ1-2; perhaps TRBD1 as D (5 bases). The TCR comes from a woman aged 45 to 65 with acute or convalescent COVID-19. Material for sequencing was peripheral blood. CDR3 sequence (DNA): TGTGCCTGGAGTACTACAGGAACGCTCTATGGCTACACCTTC. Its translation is CAWSTTGTLYGYTF. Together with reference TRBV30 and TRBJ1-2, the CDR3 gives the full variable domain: SQTIHQWPATLVQPVGSPLSLECTVEGTSNPNLYWYRQAAGRGLQLLFYSVGIGQISSEVPQNLSASRPQDRQFILSSKKLLLSDSGFYLCAWSTTGTLYGYTFGSGTRLTVV.